The 30 T cell receptor beta chains reported below all come from one sample, sequenced in a study of human T cells and chemical hapten exposure. Time point defined: pre-sensitization, week 0. The sample's treatment: therapeutic diphenylcyclopropenone sensitization with weekly scalp DPC. TCRdb re-called the RACE reads with MiXCR, one entry per CDR3 protein. Of 280,000 or so distinct CDR3 sequences listed, approximately 8% are singletons. The material sequenced was whole blood, taken in connection with sensitization to the hapten diphenylcyclopropenone (DPC). These receptors all come from a man in his late teens or twenties with alopecia areata. Some clones in this sample may be carry-over from other donors' samples.

This clonotype was detected only a few times. CDR3 in amino acids: CASSKTSGGALDTQYF. CDR3 in DNA: TGTGCCAGCAGTAAGACTAGCGGGGGGGCCTTAGATACGCAGTATTTT. The V and J genes are TRBV6-6 and TRBJ2-3, with 14 bases lining up with TRBD2. Looked up from germline, CDR1 is MNHNY and CDR2 is SVGAGI (reference sequence). The CDR3 runs to 16 residues. J gave up 5 bases and V 5 bases, and 6 bases lay outside the gene matches.

This sequence joins TRBV20-1 and TRBJ2-1; TRBD2 agrees at 11 bases. Losses at the gene ends were 6 bases for V and 1 base for J; bases not matched to a gene: 5. This CDR3 comprises 15 residues. Germline V lookup: CDR1 DFQATT, CDR2 SNEGSKA (reference sequence). The chain's CDR3 is CSALRLAGSYNEQFF. CDR3 nucleotide sequence: TGCAGTGCCCTGAGACTAGCGGGGTCCTACAATGAGCAGTTCTTC.

This clonotype was detected only once. The chain couples TRBV12-5 to TRBJ2-2; TRBD2 matches 10 bases. Germline values: CDR1 LGHNT, CDR2 FRNRAP. J was trimmed by 0 bases and V by 5 bases; bases with no gene match: 12. The CDR3 is 19 amino acids. CDR3 in amino acids: CASGLYLAGALTNTGELFF. The CDR3 DNA sequence: TGTGCTAGTGGTCTCTATCTAGCGGGGGCCTTAACGAACACCGGGGAGCTGTTTTTT.

The chain uses TRBV29-1 and TRBJ1-3; D possibly corresponds to TRBD1 (6 bases). In germline, CDR1 is SQVTM, CDR2 ANQGSEA. This CDR3 has 15 residues. Deletions cut 4 bases from V and 1 base from J, with 14 bases between. The CDR3 sequence: CSVAPQGLSGNTIYF. The CDR3 region has the DNA TGCAGCGTTGCACCGCAGGGGCTTTCTGGAAACACCATATATTTT. Full variable domain (outside the CDR3, taken from reference TRBV29-1 and TRBJ1-3): SAVISQKPSRDICQRGTSLTIQCQVDSQVTMMFWYRQQPGQSLTLIATANQGSEATYESGFVIDKFPISRPNLTFSTLTVSNMSPEDSSIYLCSVAPQGLSGNTIYFGEGSWLTVV.

The chain has TRBV20-1 and TRBJ2-4; D remains ambiguous. With 1 base removed from V and 7 bases from J, the gap between germline ends came to 14 bases. Germline CDR1 reads DFQATT; CDR2 reads SNEGSKA (reference sequence). The CDR3 totals 14 residues. CDR3: CSARGLSSRNIQYF. Written as DNA, the CDR3 is TGCAGTGCTAGAGGACTCAGTTCGCGTAACATTCAGTACTTC.

This clonotype has a handful of counts. This chain links TRBV20-1 with TRBJ1-1, with 7 bases matching TRBD1. The V gene's germline CDR1 is DFQATT and CDR2 SNEGSKA (reference sequence). This CDR3 comprises 13 residues. With 5 bases clipped from V and 1 base from J, the junction kept 4 bases outside the gene matches. CDR3 coding DNA: TGCAGTGCTCTGAGACAGGGGAACACTGAAGCTTTCTTT. Amino acids: CSALRQGNTEAFF.

This chain connects TRBV24-1 to TRBJ2-1; no definite D call. CDR1 is KGHDR and CDR2 is SFDVKD in the germline V gene. The CDR3 contains 12 residues. The V end was cut by 4 bases, the J end by 7 bases, with 7 bases between. This chain's CDR3 is CATSEIGNEQFF. The CDR3 DNA sequence: TGTGCCACCAGTGAGATCGGTAATGAGCAGTTCTTC.

This clonotype occurred a few times. The chain carries TRBV12-3 or TRBV12-4 and TRBJ1-5; D gene uncertain. The V end lost 5 bases, the J end lost 6 bases, and 20 bases lay between the germline ends. The CDR3 loop spans 16 amino acids. This CDR3 is CASSLSNPGWGQPQHF. The CDR3 nucleotides are TGTGCCAGCAGTCTATCCAACCCAGGTTGGGGTCAGCCCCAGCATTTT.

This clonotype has more than one count but fewer than ten. The rearrangement uses TRBV12-3 or TRBV12-4 and TRBJ2-5; D is possibly TRBD1 (5 bases). Trimming shortened V by 5 bases and J by 1 base, and 11 bases separated the two germline ends. The CDR3 contains 14 residues. CDR3: CASSVTVTQETQYF. CDR3 in DNA: TGTGCCAGCAGTGTGACAGTCACCCAAGAGACCCAGTACTTC.

This clonotype was counted a few times. The CDR3 DNA sequence: TGCGCCAGCAGCCCACAGACGGAGGGTTGGTACCCTGGGGAGCTGTTTTTT. Translating gives CASSPQTEGWYPGELFF. The chain recombines TRBV5-1 with TRBJ2-2; perhaps TRBD2 as D (6 bases). The V gene's germline CDR1 is SGHRS and CDR2 YFSETQ. This CDR3 region has 17 residues. Trimming took 4 bases from V and 8 from J, leaving 24 bases between them. Full variable domain (rest looked up from reference TRBV5-1 and TRBJ2-2): KAGVTQTPRYLIKTRGQQVTLSCSPISGHRSVSWYQQTPGQGLQFLFEYFSETQRNKGNFPGRFSGRQFSNSRSEMNVSTLELGDSALYLCASSPQTEGWYPGELFFGEGSRLTVL.

In this sample, this clonotype turned up a few times. The gene calls are TRBV6-6 and TRBJ1-5; D possibly corresponds to TRBD1 (5 bases). The CDR3 totals 14 residues. V shed 6 bases and J shed 2 bases, with 11 bases lying between them. From germline, CDR1 is MNHNY and CDR2 SVGAGI (reference sequence). The CDR3 nucleotides read TGTGCCAGCAGGCAGGGTGATGGCAATCAGCCCCAGCATTTT. It codes for CASRQGDGNQPQHF.

This clonotype was counted ten times or more. The rearrangement joins TRBV6-2 or TRBV6-3 to TRBJ1-1, with D tentatively TRBD1 (6 bases). V was pared by 2 bases and J by 7 bases, with 14 bases between. CDR3 length: 14 residues. The germline V gene encodes CDR1 MNHEY and CDR2 SVGEGT. The CDR3 sequence is CASSYTGGEIEAFF. In nucleotides, the CDR3 is TGTGCCAGCAGTTACACCGGGGGCGAAATTGAAGCTTTCTTT.

The sample holds a few counts of this clonotype. This chain links TRBV4-1 with TRBJ1-1; 7 positions match TRBD1. The germline V gene has CDR1 MGHRA and CDR2 YSYEKL. This CDR3 contains 15 residues. The V gene end was trimmed by 4 bases and the J gene end by 4 bases; junction bases not matched to a gene: 9. CDR3 nucleotide sequence: TGCGCCAGCAGCCGTTACCGACAGGGTGGCACTGAAGCTTTCTTT. Its translation is CASSRYRQGGTEAFF.

This clonotype was observed a few times. The CDR3 nucleotides read TGCGCCAGCAGCCAAGAGCGGGAGCGCTCCTATAATTCACCCCTCCACTTT. It codes for CASSQERERSYNSPLHF. The V gene is TRBV4-3, the J gene TRBJ1-6; D call uncertain. Germline-derived CDR1 and CDR2 are LGHNA and YSLEER. The CDR3 is 17 residues long. V was trimmed by 0 bases and J by 0 bases, leaving 9 bases between them.

This clonotype was seen at least ten times. V usage is TRBV11-2 and J usage is TRBJ1-2; the D is unclear. There are 12 residues in the CDR3. V lost 8 bases, J lost 2 bases, and 9 bases lay in between. Germline lookup yields CDR1 SGHAT and CDR2 FQNNGV. In nucleotides, the CDR3 is TGTGCCAGCTGGAGGGTGAACTATGGCTACACCTTC. Translation gives CASWRVNYGYTF.

V and J are TRBV27 and TRBJ2-3; 7 bases are shared with TRBD1. Germline assignment: CDR1 MNHEY and CDR2 SMNVEV (reference sequence). The junction had 7 bases not matched to a gene; V was cut back by 5 bases and J by 5 bases. The CDR3 sequence is 14 residues long. The CDR3 is CASSTTGWGDTQYF. In DNA, the CDR3 is TGTGCCAGCAGTACGACAGGGTGGGGAGATACGCAGTATTTT.

This clonotype was picked up one time. Possible read error: a much larger clone is one base away. V usage is TRBV25-1 and J usage is TRBJ1-3; TRBD1 is a possible D gene (6 bases). The V gene's germline CDR1 is MGHDK and CDR2 SYGVNS. This CDR3 region has 15 residues. In DNA, the CDR3 is TGTGCCAACAGTGCCGGGACACTTTCTGGAAACACCATATATTTT. This gives the protein CANSAGTLSGNTIYF.

J is TRBJ2-3 and V is TRBV6-5; tentative D call: TRBD2 (6 bases). Germline V lookup: CDR1 MNHEY, CDR2 SVGAGI. This CDR3 comprises 17 residues. V dropped 0 bases and J dropped 3 bases, with 16 bases sitting between them. CDR3 sequence: CASSYSILAQDTDTQYF. The CDR3, as DNA: TGTGCCAGCAGTTACTCGATACTAGCCCAAGATACAGATACGCAGTATTTT.

The sample holds many counts of this clonotype. The CDR3 DNA reads TGTGCCAGCAGTGAATATGGGACAGAGAATTCACCCCTCCACTTT. This translates into CASSEYGTENSPLHF. The V gene is TRBV6-1, the J gene TRBJ1-6, with 7 bases that match TRBD1. The CDR3 is 15 amino acids. The germline CDR1 and CDR2 sequences are MNHNS and SASEGT. With 2 bases clipped from V and 7 bases from J, the junction kept 5 bases outside the gene matches.

The table lists this clonotype with many counts. The CDR3 sequence: CASSPYSLIVYEQYF. In nucleotides, the CDR3 is TGTGCCAGCAGCCCCTACTCACTCATAGTCTACGAGCAGTACTTC. This sequence joins TRBV11-2 and TRBJ2-7; D not resolved. This CDR3 is 15 amino acids long. CDR1 SGHAT and CDR2 FQNNGV come from the germline V gene. Deletions cut 5 bases from V and 3 bases from J, with 17 bases between.

This clonotype was counted between two and nine times. The V call is TRBV10-3, the J call TRBJ1-5, with D maybe TRBD1 (6 bases). Germline V gives CDR1 ENHRY, CDR2 SYGVKD. This CDR3 region has 13 residues. V was pared by 5 bases and J by 6 bases, with 11 bases between. The CDR3 loop reads CAISPGAGQPQHF. The CDR3 DNA follows: TGTGCCATCAGTCCAGGGGCGGGTCAGCCCCAGCATTTT.

V gene TRBV7-9 combines with J gene TRBJ2-3; D gene uncertain. Germline V gene sequence: CDR1 SEHNR, CDR2 FQNEAQ (reference sequence). The V and J ends lost 7 bases and 6 bases respectively, with 26 bases between them. The CDR3 has 17 residues. The CDR3 DNA follows: TGTGCCAGCAAGCCTTCCCAAGGCCTAGTCGGTTTCGATACGCAGTATTTT. Amino acids: CASKPSQGLVGFDTQYF.

This clonotype came up a few times. A read error may account for a junction end that differs from germline. The chain joins TRBV12-3 or TRBV12-4 to TRBJ2-1; 9 bases fit TRBD2. The CDR3 covers 17 residues. The chain's CDR3 is CASIPRGERGALNEQLF. Written as DNA, the CDR3 is TGTGCCAGCATCCCCAGGGGAGAGCGGGGGGCCCTCAATGAGCAGTTATTC.

This clonotype was counted only a few times. This chain joins TRBV7-9 and TRBJ2-1; D gene uncertain. Germline V gives CDR1 SEHNR, CDR2 FQNEAQ (reference sequence). The CDR3 sequence is 15 residues long. V dropped 5 bases and J dropped 6 bases, with 17 bases sitting between them. CDR3 DNA: TGTGCCAGCAGCCCCAGGCTAGGAAGGCGCAATGAGCAGTTCTTC. Protein sequence: CASSPRLGRRNEQFF. The whole variable domain, filled in from reference TRBV7-9 and TRBJ2-1, reads DTGVSQNPRHKITKRGQNVTFRCDPISEHNRLYWYRQTLGQGPEFLTYFQNEAQLEKSRLLSDRFSAERPKGSFSTLEIQRTEQGDSAMYLCASSPRLGRRNEQFFGPGTRLTVL.

This clonotype was counted only a few times. The V call is TRBV3-1, the J call TRBJ2-7, with a weak D call TRBD1 (6 bases). CDR1 is LGHDT, CDR2 YNNKEL, per germline (reference sequence). The CDR3 has 15 amino acids. Trimming cost V 0 bases and J 3 bases, with 12 bases left between them. The CDR3 bases are TGTGCCAGCAGCCAAGATTACGACAGGTTCTACGAGCAGTACTTC. Translating it yields CASSQDYDRFYEQYF.

This clonotype was seen more than once but under ten times. The genes are TRBV29-1 and TRBJ1-1; D unresolved. This CDR3 comprises 12 residues. Trimming cost V 7 bases and J 8 bases, with 17 bases left between them. Germline CDR1 is SQVTM and CDR2 is ANQGSEA. CDR3 amino acids: CSGVETGREAFF. The CDR3 DNA reads TGCAGCGGAGTGGAAACGGGAAGAGAAGCTTTCTTT.

This clonotype was observed a few times. The J gene is TRBJ2-2, the V gene TRBV14, with D unresolved. CDR3 length equals 13 residues. Per the germline V gene, CDR1 is SGHDN and CDR2 is FVKESK. Trimming took off 4 bases at V and 8 bases at J, with 11 bases between the two ends. The CDR3 region is CASSPRLEGELFF. The CDR3, as DNA: TGTGCCAGCAGCCCAAGATTGGAGGGGGAGCTGTTTTTT.

This clonotype was seen at least ten times. V usage is TRBV20-1 and J usage is TRBJ2-3; D tentatively fits TRBD1 or TRBD2 (6 bases each). The CDR3 has 13 amino acids. Per the germline V gene, CDR1 is DFQATT and CDR2 is SNEGSKA (reference sequence). V lost 5 bases and J lost 7, with 16 bases in between. The CDR3 is CSAGRRGLNTQYF. The CDR3 nucleotides read TGCAGTGCTGGGCGGAGGGGGTTAAATACGCAGTATTTT.

The chain is built from TRBV10-3 and TRBJ1-1; D is uncertain. Germline loops: CDR1 ENHRY, CDR2 SYGVKD. Trimming pared 4 bases from V and 7 bases from J, leaving 16 bases between. The CDR3 sequence is 14 residues long. This chain's CDR3 is CAISVAEGAGEAFF. The CDR3 DNA sequence: TGTGCCATCAGTGTTGCCGAGGGTGCAGGTGAAGCTTTCTTT.

The CDR3 loop is CASVSQGGGFPGELFF. DNA for the CDR3: TGTGCCAGCGTATCTCAGGGAGGCGGGTTCCCCGGGGAGCTGTTTTTT. The gene calls are TRBV6-6 and TRBJ2-2, with a possible D match to TRBD2 (6 bases). The CDR3 length is 16 residues. CDR1 is MNHNY, CDR2 SVGAGI, per germline (reference sequence). Trimming cost V 8 bases and J 6 bases, with 22 bases left between them.